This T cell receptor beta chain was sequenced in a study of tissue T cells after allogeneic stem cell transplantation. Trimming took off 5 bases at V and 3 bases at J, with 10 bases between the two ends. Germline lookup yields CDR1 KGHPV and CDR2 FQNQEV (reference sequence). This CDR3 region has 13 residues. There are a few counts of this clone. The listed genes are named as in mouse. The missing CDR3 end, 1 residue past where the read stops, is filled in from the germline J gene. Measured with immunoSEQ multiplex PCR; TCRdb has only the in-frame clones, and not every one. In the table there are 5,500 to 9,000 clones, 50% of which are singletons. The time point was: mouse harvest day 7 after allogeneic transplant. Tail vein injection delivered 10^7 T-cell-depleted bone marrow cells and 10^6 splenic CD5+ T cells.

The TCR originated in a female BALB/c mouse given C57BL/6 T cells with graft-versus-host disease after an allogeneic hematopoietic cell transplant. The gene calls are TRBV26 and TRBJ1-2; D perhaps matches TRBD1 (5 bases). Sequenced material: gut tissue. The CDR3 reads CASSSQDYSDYTF. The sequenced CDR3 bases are TGTGCCAGCAGTTCACAGGACTACTCCGACTACACC.